Given below is one T cell receptor (beta chain) in context. CDR1 ENHRY and CDR2 SYGVKD come from the germline V gene. The V and J ends lost 6 bases and 0 bases, in that order; junction bases with no gene match: 7. The CDR3 sequence is 16 residues long. The data derive from a study of blood T cells in healthy people across ages. Extraction of total RNA produced a minimum of 5 micrograms from each sample. Primers used in a second PCR of about 7 to 12 cycles were a sample-barcoded 5' primer and a J-beta primer mix. A single record per CDR3 protein comes from TCRdb applying MiXCR to the 5' RACE reads. In the table there are around 2 million distinct CDR3 sequences, roughly two fifths of which are singletons.

This sequence joins TRBV10-3 and TRBJ2-1, with 8 bases lining up with TRBD1. Specimen: blood. This TCR was recovered from a human donor in good health. The CDR3 coding sequence is TGTGCCATCAGGTCCGGACAGGGAAACTCCTACAATGAGCAGTTCTTC. Amino acids: CAIRSGQGNSYNEQFF.